This section outlines one T cell receptor (beta chain) sequence together with its context. The data derive from a study of blood T cells in healthy people across ages. Next came a second PCR, run for about 7 to 11 cycles, which used a sample-barcoded 5' primer along with a J-beta primer mix. Every cDNA molecule bore a tag from a template-switch adaptor containing 12 random nucleotides. MiXCR was run by TCRdb on the 5' RACE reads, yielding one entry per CDR3 protein. The table has a few hundred thousand distinct CDR3 sequences, 27% seen once. Germline CDR1 LGHDT, CDR2 YNNKEL (reference sequence). Trimming took 1 base from V and 5 from J, leaving 14 bases between them. This CDR3 is 15 amino acids long.

The rearrangement joins TRBV3-1 to TRBJ1-1; D not certain. Sample: blood. The receptor was derived from a woman in her seventies in good health. The CDR3 DNA reads as TGTGCCAGCAGCCAAGTCTGGGTCGGAGGGACTGAAGCTTTCTTT. Protein product: CASSQVWVGGTEAFF. Based on the CDR3 plus reference TRBV3-1 and TRBJ1-1, the full variable domain is DTAVSQTPKYLVTQMGNDKSIKCEQNLGHDTMYWYKQDSKKFLKIMFSYNNKELIINETVPNRFSPKSPDKAHLNLHINSLELGDSAVYFCASSQVWVGGTEAFFGQGTRLTVV.